This T cell receptor beta chain was obtained from a study of blood T cell repertoires in COVID-19. Study-level background: The United States, Italy and Spain supplied acute and convalescent COVID-19 samples. From T cells, B-cell-depleted T cells, or PBMCs came the material, which was cDNA or gDNA.

In the original workflow: How many nucleated cells were present was estimated from reference gene primer amplification. Profiled with immunoSEQ multiplex PCR; TCRdb holds only in-frame clones, not every one. V and J calls and clone size are as listed in that table; D and trimming were resolved from the DNA. The profile covers just over 200,000 clones, with over 75% appearing a single time and 5.9% taken by the ten largest. This clone showed up just a few times. Germline V lookup: CDR1 MNHEY, CDR2 SVGEGT. The CDR3 totals 12 residues. Trimming cost V 5 bases and J 7 bases, with 9 bases left between them.

The TCR sequence derives from an elderly man with acute or convalescent COVID-19. The genes are TRBV6-2 or TRBV6-3 and TRBJ2-1; D is ambiguous. Sample: peripheral blood. Written as DNA, the CDR3 is TGTGCCAGCAGTCCCCAGTATAATGAGCAGTTCTTC. Protein sequence: CASSPQYNEQFF.